The 2 T cell receptor beta chains given below trace back to one sample, sequenced in a study of human T cells and chemical hapten exposure. Each CDR3 protein gets one entry after TCRdb re-called the RACE reads with MiXCR. The sample has 30,000 to 35,000 distinct CDR3 sequences, about 7.7% seen once. The time point is: healthy volunteer bleed at 2 weeks. Whole blood, unfractionated, served as the material for total RNA extraction. Sequenced input: whole blood. All receptors derive from a human donor in good health. Some clones in this sample may be carry-over from other donors' samples.

The chain uses TRBV6-2 or TRBV6-3 and TRBJ1-2, with TRBD1 as a possible D gene (5 bases). Germline values: CDR1 MNHEY, CDR2 SVGEGT. V lost 6 bases and J lost 5, with 19 bases in between. CDR3 size: 15 residues. This chain's CDR3 is CASRLTRGPRYGYTF. In nucleotides, the CDR3 is TGTGCCAGCAGGCTGACTCGGGGACCCCGTTATGGCTACACCTTC.

This sequence joins TRBV28 and TRBJ1-1, with D unresolved. Germline CDR1 is MDHEN and CDR2 is SYDVKM. This CDR3 is built from 14 residues. Deletions cut 6 bases from V and 7 bases from J, with 18 bases between. CDR3 nucleotides: TGTGCCAGCAGGGACCAGAGGAGTGGACTTGAAGCTTTCTTT. Translation: CASRDQRSGLEAFF.